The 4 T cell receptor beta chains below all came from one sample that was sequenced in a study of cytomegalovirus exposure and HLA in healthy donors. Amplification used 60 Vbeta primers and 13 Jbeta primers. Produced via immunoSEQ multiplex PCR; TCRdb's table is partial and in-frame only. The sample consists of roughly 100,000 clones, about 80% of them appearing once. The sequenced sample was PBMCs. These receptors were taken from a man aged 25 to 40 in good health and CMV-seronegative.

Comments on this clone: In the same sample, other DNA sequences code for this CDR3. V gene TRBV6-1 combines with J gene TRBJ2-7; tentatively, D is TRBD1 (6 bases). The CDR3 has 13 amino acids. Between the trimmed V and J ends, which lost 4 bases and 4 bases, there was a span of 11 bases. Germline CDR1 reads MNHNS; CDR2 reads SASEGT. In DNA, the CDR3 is TGTGCCAGCAGTGGGTCGGACAGTTACGAGCAGTACTTC. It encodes CASSGSDSYEQYF.

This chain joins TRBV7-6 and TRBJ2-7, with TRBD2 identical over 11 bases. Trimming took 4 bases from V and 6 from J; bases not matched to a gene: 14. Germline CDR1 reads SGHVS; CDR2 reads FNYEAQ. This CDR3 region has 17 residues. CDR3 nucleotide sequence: TGTGCCAGCAGCTCCCGGAGGGGTTATCTAGCGGGAGGCGAGCAGTACTTC. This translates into CASSSRRGYLAGGEQYF.

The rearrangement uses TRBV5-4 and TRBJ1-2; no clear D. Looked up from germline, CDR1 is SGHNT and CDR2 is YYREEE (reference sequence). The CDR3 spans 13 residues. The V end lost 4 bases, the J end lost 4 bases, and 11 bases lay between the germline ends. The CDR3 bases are TGTGCCAGCAGCGTTACGGGTGCCTATGGCTACACCTTC. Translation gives CASSVTGAYGYTF.

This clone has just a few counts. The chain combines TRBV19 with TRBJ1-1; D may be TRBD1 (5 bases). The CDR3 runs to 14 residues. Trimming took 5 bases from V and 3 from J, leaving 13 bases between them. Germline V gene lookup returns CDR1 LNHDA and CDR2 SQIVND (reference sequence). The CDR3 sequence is CASSPRVWDTEAFF. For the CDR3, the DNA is TGTGCCAGTAGTCCCAGGGTATGGGACACTGAAGCTTTCTTT.